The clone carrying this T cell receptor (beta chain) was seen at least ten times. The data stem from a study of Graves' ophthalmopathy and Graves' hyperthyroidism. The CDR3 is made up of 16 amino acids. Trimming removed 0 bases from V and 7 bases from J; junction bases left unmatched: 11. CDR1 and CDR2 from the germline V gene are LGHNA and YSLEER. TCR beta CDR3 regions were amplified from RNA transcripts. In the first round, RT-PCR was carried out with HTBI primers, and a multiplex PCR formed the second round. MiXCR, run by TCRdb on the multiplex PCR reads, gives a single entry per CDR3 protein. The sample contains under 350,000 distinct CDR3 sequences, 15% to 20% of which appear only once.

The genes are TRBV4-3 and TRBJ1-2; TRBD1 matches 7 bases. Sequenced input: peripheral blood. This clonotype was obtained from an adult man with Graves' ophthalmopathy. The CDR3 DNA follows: TGCGCCAGCAGCCAAGATAGTGACAGGGTCTACGGTGGCTACACCTTC. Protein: CASSQDSDRVYGGYTF.